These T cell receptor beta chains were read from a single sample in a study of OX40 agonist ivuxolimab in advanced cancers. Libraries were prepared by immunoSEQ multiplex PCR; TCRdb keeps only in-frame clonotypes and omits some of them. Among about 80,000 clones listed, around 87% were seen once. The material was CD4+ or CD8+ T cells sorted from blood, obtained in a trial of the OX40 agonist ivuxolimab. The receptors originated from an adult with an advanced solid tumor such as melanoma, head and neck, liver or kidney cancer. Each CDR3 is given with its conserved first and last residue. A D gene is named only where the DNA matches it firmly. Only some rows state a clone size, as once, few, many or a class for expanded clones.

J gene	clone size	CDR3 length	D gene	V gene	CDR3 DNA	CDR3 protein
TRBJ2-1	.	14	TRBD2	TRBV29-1	TGCAGCGTTGTTCCGGGAGGGTTGAGGAATGAGCAGTTCTTC	CSVVPGGLRNEQFF
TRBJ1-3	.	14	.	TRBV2	TGTGCCAGCAGTCGGGCCGCTTCTGGAAACACCATATATTTT	CASSRAASGNTIYF
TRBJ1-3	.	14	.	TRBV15	TGTGCCACCAGCAGAGAGTCAGGTGGAAACACCATATATTTT	CATSRESGGNTIYF
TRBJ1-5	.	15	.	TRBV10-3	TGTGCCATCAGTGACTCCCTTGGTAGCAATCAGCCCCAGCATTTT	CAISDSLGSNQPQHF
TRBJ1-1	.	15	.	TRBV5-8	TGTGCCAGCAGCTTGGTTGTCAGACTTGGGGGTGAAGCTTTCTTT	CASSLVVRLGGEAFF
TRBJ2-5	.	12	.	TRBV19	TGTGCCACACGGGGGCAAGGAGAGACCCAGTACTTC	CATRGQGETQYF
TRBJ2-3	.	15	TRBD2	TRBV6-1	TGTGCCAGCAGTGAGAGAGCGGGAGCGGCAGATACGCAGTATTTT	CASSERAGAADTQYF
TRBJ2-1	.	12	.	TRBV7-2	TGTGCCAGCAGCCGGGATGAGGGGGAGCAGTTCTTC	CASSRDEGEQFF
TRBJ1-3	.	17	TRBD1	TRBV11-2	TGTGCCAGCAGCTCTATCTTTGACAGGGCGAAGGGAAACACCATATATTTT	CASSSIFDRAKGNTIYF
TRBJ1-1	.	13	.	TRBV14	TGTGCCAGCAGCCCTAACTTGAACACTGAAGCTTTCTTT	CASSPNLNTEAFF
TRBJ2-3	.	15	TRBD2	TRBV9	TGTGCCAGCAGCGGGATAGCGGGGGGGCCGCGGACGCAGTATTTT	CASSGIAGGPRTQYF
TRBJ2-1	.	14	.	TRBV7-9	TGTGCCAGCAGCTTAAACTCCCGGTGGAATGAGCAGTTCTTC	CASSLNSRWNEQFF
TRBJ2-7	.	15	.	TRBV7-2	TGTGCCAGCAGCTACCGACCAACCACCTACTACGAGCAGTACTTC	CASSYRPTTYYEQYF
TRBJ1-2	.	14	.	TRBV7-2	TGTGCCAGCAGCTTAGAGGGGGGGCGTCTTGGCTACACCTTC	CASSLEGGRLGYTF
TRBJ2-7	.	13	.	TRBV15	TGTGCCACCAGCAGAGATTCCCCCTACGAGCAGTACTTC	CATSRDSPYEQYF
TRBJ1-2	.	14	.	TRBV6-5	TGTGCCAGCCGGAAAGGACAGACATACTATGGCTACACCTTC	CASRKGQTYYGYTF
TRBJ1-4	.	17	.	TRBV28	TGTGCCAGCAGCTTGCCCCTAACCCGAGGGACTAATGAAAAACTGTTTTTT	CASSLPLTRGTNEKLFF
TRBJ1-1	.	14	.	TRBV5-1	TGCGCCAGCAGCTTTACCAGCCAGAACACTGAAGCTTTCTTT	CASSFTSQNTEAFF
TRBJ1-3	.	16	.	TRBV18	TGTGCCAGCTCACCTTCTACAGGGATCTCTGGAAACACCATATATTTT	CASSPSTGISGNTIYF
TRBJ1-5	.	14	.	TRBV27	TGTGCCAGCAGCCAAACTCGGACAGATCAGCCCCAGCATTTT	CASSQTRTDQPQHF
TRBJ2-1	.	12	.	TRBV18	TGTGCCAGCTCACCCGGGGCCGGTGAGCAGTTCTTC	CASSPGAGEQFF
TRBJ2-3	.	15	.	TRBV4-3	TGCGCCAGCAGCCAATCCGGACCCCGCACAGATACGCAGTATTTT	CASSQSGPRTDTQYF
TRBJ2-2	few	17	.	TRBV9	TGTGCCAGCAGCGCACTCTCAAGGGGGGCGAACACCGGGGAGCTGTTTTTT	CASSALSRGANTGELFF
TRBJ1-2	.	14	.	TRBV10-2	TGCGCCAGCAGTGAGTTCTATCTCACTTATGGCTACACCTTC	CASSEFYLTYGYTF
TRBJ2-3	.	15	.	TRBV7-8	TGTGCCAGCAGCTTACAGTTCCTGAGCACAGATACGCAGTATTTT	CASSLQFLSTDTQYF
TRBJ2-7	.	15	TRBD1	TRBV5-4	TGTGCCAGCAGCTCACGAGGGGGCTCCGGCATCGAGCAGTACTTC	CASSSRGGSGIEQYF
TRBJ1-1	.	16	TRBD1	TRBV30	TGTGCCTGGAGCGCGGGGCCCTACAGGGGGGGCACTGAAGCTTTCTTT	CAWSAGPYRGGTEAFF
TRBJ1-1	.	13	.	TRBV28	TGTGCCAGCAGTTACAGTGGTTCCACTGAAGCTTTCTTT	CASSYSGSTEAFF
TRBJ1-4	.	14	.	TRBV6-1	TGTGCCAGCAGTGAAGGGACAGCTAATGAAAAACTGTTTTTT	CASSEGTANEKLFF
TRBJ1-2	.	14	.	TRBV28	TGTGCCAGCAGTTTATATCGTTCTAACTATGGCTACACCTTC	CASSLYRSNYGYTF
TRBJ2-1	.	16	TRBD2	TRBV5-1	TGCGCCAGCAGCTTGGTCCTGGCGGGAGGGACCATTGAGCAGTTCTTC	CASSLVLAGGTIEQFF
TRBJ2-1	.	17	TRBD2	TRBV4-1	TGCGCCAGCAGCTCAAGCCTTCTAGCGGGGGTCTCGGGGGAGCAGTTCTTC	CASSSSLLAGVSGEQFF
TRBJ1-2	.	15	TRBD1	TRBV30	TGTGCCTGGAGGAGGGACAGGGGGCCCTTTCAGGGCTACACCTTC	CAWRRDRGPFQGYTF
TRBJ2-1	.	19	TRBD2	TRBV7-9	TGTGCCAGCAGCTCCCCCGGAGGGGCTAGCGGGGGGGCTTACAATGAGCAGTTCTTC	CASSSPGGASGGAYNEQFF
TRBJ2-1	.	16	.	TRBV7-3	TGTGCCAGCAGCTTATCCGGGACGAGCTCCTACAATGAGCAGTTCTTC	CASSLSGTSSYNEQFF
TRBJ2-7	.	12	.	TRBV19	TGTGCCAGTAGATCGGCTTCCTACGAGCAGTACTTC	CASRSASYEQYF
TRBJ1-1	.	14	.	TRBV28	TGTGCCAGCAGTCTCTATCCACAGAACACTGAAGCTTTCTTT	CASSLYPQNTEAFF
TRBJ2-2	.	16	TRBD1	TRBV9	TGTGCCAGCAGCCCCCGGACAGGGCCGAACACCGGGGAGCTGTTTTTT	CASSPRTGPNTGELFF
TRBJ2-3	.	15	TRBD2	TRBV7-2	TGTGCCAGCAGCTTAATAGCGGGAGGTTCCGATACGCAGTATTTT	CASSLIAGGSDTQYF
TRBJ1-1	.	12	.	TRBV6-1	TGTGCCAGCGGCCGGGGGAACACTGAAGCTTTCTTT	CASGRGNTEAFF
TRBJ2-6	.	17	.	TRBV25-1	TGTGCCAGCAGTGATCCAGGACGGGACTCTGGGGCCAACGTCCTGACTTTC	CASSDPGRDSGANVLTF
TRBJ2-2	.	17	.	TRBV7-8	TGTGCCAGCAGCGCTCCTGCCGGCAGGGCGAACACCGGGGAGCTGTTTTTT	CASSAPAGRANTGELFF
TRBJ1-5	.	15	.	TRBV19	TGTGCCAGCAAGGGGGGGCCATATAGCAATCAGCCCCAGCATTTT	CASKGGPYSNQPQHF
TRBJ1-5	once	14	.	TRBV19	TGTGCCAGTACTGACTCGGGGGTTGGGCAGCCCCAGCATTTT	CASTDSGVGQPQHF
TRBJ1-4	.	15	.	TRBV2	TGTGCCAGCAGGGAGGACAGAGCAACTAATGAAAAACTGTTTTTT	CASREDRATNEKLFF
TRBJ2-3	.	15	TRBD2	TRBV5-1	TGCGCCAGCAGCTGGACTAGCCGGTTCTCAGATACGCAGTATTTT	CASSWTSRFSDTQYF
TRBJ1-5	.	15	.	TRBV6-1	TGTGCCAGCAGCTTTGACGAAAGAGGGAATCAGCCCCAGCATTTT	CASSFDERGNQPQHF
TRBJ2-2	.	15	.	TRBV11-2	TGTGCCAGCACCAAAGGCCCAATCTCGACCGGGGAGCTGTTTTTT	CASTKGPISTGELFF
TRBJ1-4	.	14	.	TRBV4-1	TGCGCCAGCAGCCACAGTGCTTTCCCCGAAAAACTGTTTTTT	CASSHSAFPEKLFF
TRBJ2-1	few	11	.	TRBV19	TGTGCCAGTAGTACTTACAATGAGCAGTTCTTC	CASSTYNEQFF
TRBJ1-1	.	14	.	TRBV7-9	TGTGCCAGCAGCCGGAGGGAGGAGGGCACTGAAGCTTTCTTT	CASSRREEGTEAFF
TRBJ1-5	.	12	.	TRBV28	TGTGCCAGCAGTTCGTCCGGGCAGCCCCAGCATTTT	CASSSSGQPQHF
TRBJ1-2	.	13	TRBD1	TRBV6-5	TGTGCCAGCAGTTACACAGGGGGGTATCGCTACACCTTC	CASSYTGGYRYTF
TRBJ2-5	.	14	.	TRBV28	TGTGCCAGCAGTTTAGGTGGGGTTGACGAGACCCAGTACTTC	CASSLGGVDETQYF
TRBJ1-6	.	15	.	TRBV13	TGTGCCAGCAGCCCCAGGACGTCTCTAAATTCACCCCTCCACTTT	CASSPRTSLNSPLHF
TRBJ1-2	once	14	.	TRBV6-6	TGTGCCAGCAGTTACTGGGGCACGAACTATGGCTACACCTTC	CASSYWGTNYGYTF
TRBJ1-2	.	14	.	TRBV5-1	TGCGCCAGCAGCCCCGTGGGCCTTAACTATGGCTACACCTTC	CASSPVGLNYGYTF
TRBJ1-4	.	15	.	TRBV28	TGTGCCAGCAGTTTGGGGGCCCAGGGGAAGGAAAAACTGTTTTTT	CASSLGAQGKEKLFF